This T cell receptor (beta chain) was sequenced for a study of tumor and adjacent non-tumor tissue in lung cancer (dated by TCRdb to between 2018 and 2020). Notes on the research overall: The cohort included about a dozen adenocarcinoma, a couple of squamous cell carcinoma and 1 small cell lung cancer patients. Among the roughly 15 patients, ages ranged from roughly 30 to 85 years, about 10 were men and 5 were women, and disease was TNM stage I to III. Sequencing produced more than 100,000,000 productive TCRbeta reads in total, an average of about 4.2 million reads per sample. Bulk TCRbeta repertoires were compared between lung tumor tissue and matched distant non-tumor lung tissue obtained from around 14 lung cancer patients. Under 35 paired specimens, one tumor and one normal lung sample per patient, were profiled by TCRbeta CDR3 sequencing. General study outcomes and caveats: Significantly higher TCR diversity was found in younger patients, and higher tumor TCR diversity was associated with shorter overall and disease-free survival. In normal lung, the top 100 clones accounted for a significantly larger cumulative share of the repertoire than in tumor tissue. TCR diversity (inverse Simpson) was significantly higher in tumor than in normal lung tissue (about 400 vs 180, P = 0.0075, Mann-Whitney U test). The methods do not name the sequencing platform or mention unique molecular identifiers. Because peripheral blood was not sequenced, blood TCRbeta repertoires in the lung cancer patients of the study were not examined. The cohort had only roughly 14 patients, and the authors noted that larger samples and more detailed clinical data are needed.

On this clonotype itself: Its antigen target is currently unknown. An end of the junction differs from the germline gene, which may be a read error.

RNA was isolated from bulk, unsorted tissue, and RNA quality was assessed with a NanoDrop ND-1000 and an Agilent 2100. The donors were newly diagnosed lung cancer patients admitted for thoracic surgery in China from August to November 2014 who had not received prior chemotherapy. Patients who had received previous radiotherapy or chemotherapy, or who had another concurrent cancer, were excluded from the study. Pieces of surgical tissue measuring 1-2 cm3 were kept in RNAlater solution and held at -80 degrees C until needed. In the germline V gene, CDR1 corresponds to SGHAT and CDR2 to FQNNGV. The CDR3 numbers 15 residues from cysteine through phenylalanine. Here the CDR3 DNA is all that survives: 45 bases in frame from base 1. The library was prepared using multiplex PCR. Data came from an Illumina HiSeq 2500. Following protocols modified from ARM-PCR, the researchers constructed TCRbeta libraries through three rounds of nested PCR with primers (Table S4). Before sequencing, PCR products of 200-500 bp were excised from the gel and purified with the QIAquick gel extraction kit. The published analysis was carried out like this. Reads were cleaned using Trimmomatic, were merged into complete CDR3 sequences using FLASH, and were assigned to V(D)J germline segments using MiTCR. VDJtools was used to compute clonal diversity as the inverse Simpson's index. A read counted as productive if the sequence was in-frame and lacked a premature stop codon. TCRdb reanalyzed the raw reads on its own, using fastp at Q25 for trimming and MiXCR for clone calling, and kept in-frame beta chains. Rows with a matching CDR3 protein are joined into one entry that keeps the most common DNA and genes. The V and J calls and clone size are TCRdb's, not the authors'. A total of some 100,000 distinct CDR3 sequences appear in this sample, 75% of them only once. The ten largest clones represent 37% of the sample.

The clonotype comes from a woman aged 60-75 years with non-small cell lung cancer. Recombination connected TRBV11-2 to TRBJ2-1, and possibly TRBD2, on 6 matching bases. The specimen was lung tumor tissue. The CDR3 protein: CASSSRESSYYEQFF. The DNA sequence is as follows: TGTGCCAGCAGCTCCCGGGAGAGCTCCTACTATGAGCAGTTCTTC.